A single sample is the source of the 8 T cell receptor beta chains below, sequenced in a study of blood T cell repertoires in COVID-19. Clones were sequenced by immunoSEQ multiplex PCR, and TCRdb holds only the in-frame ones, with some missing. Altogether just under 250,000 clones are present, around 89% being singletons, with the ten largest covering around 4%. The sample was PBMCs or T cells enriched from blood (not recorded which). The receptors were gathered from a woman in her 30s who had recovered from COVID-19.

This clone occurred many times. This chain uses TRBV15 with TRBJ2-2; 8 nucleotides agree with TRBD2. V shed 5 bases, J shed 5 bases, and the junction held 13 bases outside the gene matches. Germline V CDR1 and CDR2: LNHNV, YYDKDF (reference sequence). The CDR3 loop spans 17 amino acids. This CDR3 is CATSSPSGRDGTGELFF. The CDR3 DNA reads as TGTGCCACCAGCTCACCCAGCGGGAGAGATGGAACCGGGGAGCTGTTTTTT.

The J gene is TRBJ2-5, the V gene TRBV5-1, with a tentative D call TRBD2 (5 bases). This CDR3 spans 14 amino acids. Germline CDR1 reads SGHRS; CDR2 reads YFSETQ. V gave up 0 bases and J gave up 5 bases, with 11 bases separating them. This CDR3 reads CASSLEILAETQYF. CDR3 bases: TGCGCCAGCAGCTTGGAAATCCTAGCTGAGACCCAGTACTTC.

This chain joins TRBV29-1 and TRBJ2-5, with 7 bases fitting TRBD1. The CDR3 runs 15 residues. Unmatched junction bases numbered 7, after V lost 1 base and J lost 2 bases. The V gene's germline CDR1 is SQVTM and CDR2 ANQGSEA. The CDR3 region is CSVEGHRGGQETQYF. The CDR3 bases are TGCAGCGTTGAAGGACACAGGGGTGGGCAAGAGACCCAGTACTTC.

The table lists this clone with a few counts. The rearrangement joins TRBV28 to TRBJ1-2; 7 bases line up with TRBD1. The CDR3 is made up of 13 amino acids. The germline V gene encodes CDR1 MDHEN and CDR2 SYDVKM. V shed 9 bases, J shed 2 bases, and the junction held 6 bases outside the gene matches. CDR3 coding DNA: TGTGCCAGTCGAGAGACAGGGAACTATGGCTACACCTTC. The encoded protein is CASRETGNYGYTF.

V usage is TRBV28 and J usage is TRBJ1-1; 7 bases fit TRBD1. This CDR3 contains 16 residues. With 6 bases clipped from V and 1 base from J, the junction kept 11 bases outside the gene matches. Germline lookup yields CDR1 MDHEN and CDR2 SYDVKM. The DNA for the CDR3 is TGTGCCAGCAGCCCGACAGGGAGTCTTGCGAACACTGAAGCTTTCTTT. It specifies CASSPTGSLANTEAFF.

The CDR3 is CAISGGTPGDSPLHF. DNA for the CDR3: TGTGCCATCAGTGGCGGGACTCCCGGGGATTCACCCCTCCACTTT. The chain employs TRBV10-3 and TRBJ1-6; possible D gene TRBD1, 5 bases. The CDR3 runs to 15 residues. Trimming stripped 4 bases from V and 8 bases from J, with 15 bases between. Germline V gene data show CDR1 as ENHRY and CDR2 as SYGVKD.

This clone was seen once. The V call is TRBV28, the J call TRBJ2-1; 14 bases line up with TRBD2. Germline assignment: CDR1 MDHEN and CDR2 SYDVKM. With 3 bases clipped from V and 15 bases from J, the junction kept 13 bases outside the gene matches. This CDR3 is built from 16 residues. The CDR3: CASSLGGTSGRNRLFF. CDR3 DNA: TGTGCCAGCAGTTTGGGGGGGACTAGCGGGAGAAATCGGCTGTTCTTC.

This sequence joins TRBV5-4 and TRBJ1-5; D gene unclear. With 4 bases removed from V and 1 base from J, the gap between germline ends came to 9 bases. Germline lookup yields CDR1 SGHNT and CDR2 YYREEE (reference sequence). This CDR3 region has 14 residues. In DNA form, the CDR3 reads TGTGCCAGCAGCGACCCCGGGAGCAATCAGCCCCAGCATTTT. This encodes CASSDPGSNQPQHF.